The 15 T cell receptor beta chains presented below share a single source sample, sequenced in a study of cytomegalovirus exposure and HLA in healthy donors. Amplification used 60 Vbeta primers and 13 Jbeta primers. TCRdb's copy holds only in-frame clones and misses some; the assay was immunoSEQ multiplex PCR. Counted here are around 150,000 clones, approximately 80% occurring once; the ten biggest clones make up around 2%. The sample comprised PBMCs. These receptor sequences come from a female donor in good health and CMV-seropositive.

The chain employs TRBV28 and TRBJ1-2; 7 bases fit TRBD1. Trimming at V came to 4 bases and at J to 8 bases, leaving 4 bases not matched to a gene. This CDR3 spans 12 amino acids. Germline V lookup: CDR1 MDHEN, CDR2 SYDVKM. CDR3 in amino acids: CASSSQGKGYTF. The CDR3 region has the DNA TGTGCCAGCAGTTCACAGGGGAAAGGCTACACCTTC.

The chain is built from TRBV5-1 and TRBJ2-3; 11 bases align to TRBD1. The CDR3 runs to 17 residues. V shed 2 bases and J 2 bases; nucleotides not matched to a gene: 7. From germline, CDR1 is SGHRS and CDR2 YFSETQ. The DNA for the CDR3 is TGCGCCAGCAGCTTCAAGGGGACAGGGGGGGCCACAGATACGCAGTATTTT. Its protein product is CASSFKGTGGATDTQYF.

Regarding this clone: This specimen includes other DNA sequences encoding the same CDR3. The chain is built from TRBV29-1 and TRBJ2-7; D possibly corresponds to TRBD2 (5 bases). CDR1 SQVTM and CDR2 ANQGSEA come from the germline V gene. This CDR3 region has 12 residues. The V and J ends lost 3 bases and 2 bases respectively, with 8 bases between them. CDR3 sequence reads: CSVEAGAYEQYF. For the CDR3, the DNA is TGCAGCGTTGAGGCCGGGGCCTACGAGCAGTACTTC.

This clone showed up just a few times. This chain uses TRBV10-2 with TRBJ2-3; 8 positions match TRBD2. The CDR3 is made up of 15 amino acids. CDR1 WSHSY and CDR2 SAAADI come from the germline V gene. The V gene end was trimmed by 2 bases and the J gene end by 5 bases; junction bases not matched to a gene: 6. The CDR3 here is CASSELGGAGDTQYF. As DNA, the CDR3 is TGCGCCAGCAGTGAGCTCGGGGGGGCTGGAGATACGCAGTATTTT.

This clone was recorded only once. V gene TRBV9 combines with J gene TRBJ2-5; 7 positions agree with TRBD1. The CDR3 spans 14 residues. CDR1 and CDR2 from the germline V gene are SGDLS and YYNGEE. The junction had 4 bases not matched to a gene; V was cut back by 3 bases and J by 2 bases. The CDR3 nucleotides read TGTGCCAGCAGCGGAAGGGACAGTCAAGAGACCCAGTACTTC. It yields the protein CASSGRDSQETQYF.

The CDR3 DNA reads TGTGCCAGCAAACAAACGAGGGGTAGCGGGGGGTCCCAGGAGACCCAGTACTTC. Its protein product is CASKQTRGSGGSQETQYF. The gene calls are TRBV4-2 and TRBJ2-5; TRBD2 agrees at 10 bases. Germline CDR1 is LGHNA and CDR2 is YNFKEQ. The CDR3 is 18 residues long. Unmatched junction bases numbered 19, after V lost 7 bases and J lost 5 bases.

The V gene is TRBV7-3, the J gene TRBJ2-7, with 11 bases fitting TRBD1. CDR3 size: 15 residues. The germline CDR1 and CDR2 sequences are SGHTA and FQGTGA. The ends lost 5 bases at V and 5 bases at J; junction bases unmatched: 8. In DNA, the CDR3 is TGTGCCAGCAGCATAGGGACAGGGGGATTTAACGAGCAGTACTTC. Its translation: CASSIGTGGFNEQYF.

This sequence joins TRBV6-5 and TRBJ1-1; unclear D gene. Trimming pared 3 bases from V and 1 base from J, leaving 6 bases between. Germline V lookup: CDR1 MNHEY, CDR2 SVGAGI. The CDR3 is 13 amino acids. The DNA for the CDR3 is TGTGCCAGCAGTTATTCCAGGAACACTGAAGCTTTCTTT. It codes for CASSYSRNTEAFF.

This chain's CDR3 is CASSIFGGGYTF. In nucleotides, the CDR3 is TGTGCCAGCAGCATTTTCGGGGGTGGCTACACCTTC. V and J are TRBV21-1 and TRBJ1-2. TRBV21-1 is a pseudogene locus. This CDR3 spans 12 amino acids.

J is TRBJ2-2 and V is TRBV11-2; 7 bases agree with TRBD2. The CDR3 has 14 amino acids. CDR1 and CDR2 (germline): SGHAT, FQNNGV. After removal of 5 bases from V and 6 bases from J, the junction contained 6 bases not matched to a gene. The CDR3 here is CASSGRGGSGELFF. The CDR3, as DNA: TGTGCCAGCAGCGGGAGGGGCGGGTCCGGGGAGCTGTTTTTT.

V gene TRBV19 combines with J gene TRBJ2-2, with D perhaps TRBD2 (6 bases). CDR1 and CDR2 (germline): LNHDA, SQIVND (reference sequence). V lost 1 base to trimming and J lost 7 bases, with 16 bases between them. There are 16 residues in the CDR3. The chain's CDR3 is CASSIVFGGGSGELFF. The CDR3 nucleotides are TGTGCCAGTAGTATAGTCTTCGGGGGAGGTAGCGGGGAGCTGTTTTTT.

V is TRBV27 and J is TRBJ2-1; TRBD2 aligns across 7 bases. The CDR3 contains 14 residues. V lost 3 bases and J lost 7; bases outside the gene matches: 6. The germline V gene encodes CDR1 MNHEY and CDR2 SMNVEV (reference sequence). This CDR3 is CASSFRTRSNEQFF. The CDR3 DNA reads TGTGCCAGCAGTTTTAGGACTAGATCTAATGAGCAGTTCTTC.

This clone was detected a few times. V is TRBV28 and J is TRBJ2-7; TRBD1 matches 10 bases. In germline, CDR1 is MDHEN, CDR2 SYDVKM. Unmatched junction bases numbered 1, after V lost 3 bases and J lost 5 bases. This CDR3 spans 13 amino acids. CDR3 DNA: TGTGCCAGCAGTTTGACAGGGGGCGACGAGCAGTACTTC. This gives the protein CASSLTGGDEQYF.

The chain carries TRBV5-1 and TRBJ2-7; D is possibly TRBD1 (5 bases). Trimming shortened V by 5 bases and J by 5 bases, and 14 bases separated the two germline ends. This CDR3 contains 13 residues. The germline V gene encodes CDR1 SGHRS and CDR2 YFSETQ. CDR3 sequence reads: CASSSQGINEQYF. CDR3 nucleotides: TGCGCCAGCAGTAGTCAGGGTATCAACGAGCAGTACTTC.

The CDR3 here is CASTRGTEGQPQHF. DNA for the CDR3: TGTGCCAGTACCAGGGGGACAGAAGGTCAGCCCCAGCATTTT. V usage is TRBV19 and J usage is TRBJ1-5, with TRBD1 matching over 7 bases. The V and J ends lost 7 bases and 6 bases, in that order; junction bases with no gene match: 9. The CDR3 is made up of 14 amino acids. Germline V gives CDR1 LNHDA, CDR2 SQIVND (reference sequence).